These 17 T cell receptor beta chains were sequenced from one sample in a study of T-cell memory formation after mild COVID-19. A single record per CDR3 protein comes from TCRdb applying MiXCR to the 5' RACE reads. The top ten hold about 12% of the sample, which has 350,000 to 500,000 distinct CDR3 sequences, less than 25% seen once. The source material was PBMCs or a T cell subset sorted from them (not recorded which). These receptors came from an adult woman who had mild COVID-19 (a few samples of this study predate the infection). Cell type and time point are not known.

CDR3 sequence reads: CATRGGVRFSNQPQHF. DNA for the CDR3: TGTGCCACCAGAGGCGGGGTCAGGTTCAGCAATCAGCCCCAGCATTTT. The chain couples TRBV15 to TRBJ1-5, with D unclear. V was shortened by 6 bases and J by 1 base, with 16 bases between the two germline ends. Germline values: CDR1 LNHNV, CDR2 YYDKDF (reference sequence). The CDR3 is 16 residues long.

The sample holds a few counts of this clonotype. The V gene is TRBV5-1, the J gene TRBJ2-5; D is tentatively TRBD1 or TRBD2 (5 bases each). The CDR3 is made up of 13 amino acids. Germline CDR1 and CDR2: SGHRS and YFSETQ. V was clipped by 4 bases and J by 4 bases, with 11 bases between them. CDR3 nucleotides: TGCGCCAGCAGCGCACATGGGGGAGAGACCCAGTACTTC. This translates into CASSAHGGETQYF.

In this sample, this clonotype turned up a few times. The V gene is TRBV5-1, the J gene TRBJ2-1; TRBD2 matches 7 bases. Germline V gives CDR1 SGHRS, CDR2 YFSETQ. Losses at the gene ends were 7 bases for V and 5 bases for J; bases not matched to a gene: 15. The CDR3 length is 16 residues. CDR3 loop: CASRRVLANTNNEQFF. The CDR3 nucleotides read TGCGCCAGCCGGAGGGTACTAGCGAATACCAACAATGAGCAGTTCTTC.

This clonotype turned up a few times. V usage is TRBV6-1 and J usage is TRBJ1-2; TRBD1 is a possible D gene (6 bases). The CDR3 totals 12 residues. Trimming stripped 1 base from V and 8 bases from J, with 8 bases between. Germline CDR1 is MNHNS and CDR2 is SASEGT. The CDR3 spells CASSEGGRGYTF. The CDR3 bases are TGTGCCAGCAGTGAAGGGGGGCGAGGCTACACCTTC.

Here the CDR3 reads CASSYSTQGDTGELFF. CDR3 nucleotide sequence: TGTGCCAGCAGTTACTCGACCCAGGGGGACACCGGGGAGCTGTTTTTT. The rearrangement links TRBV6-6 to TRBJ2-2; 7 nucleotides align to TRBD1. The CDR3 covers 16 residues. Germline V gives CDR1 MNHNY, CDR2 SVGAGI (reference sequence). Trimming at V came to 0 bases and at J to 3 bases, leaving 4 bases not matched to a gene.

This CDR3 reads CASSLKDSYNEQFF. The CDR3 coding sequence is TGCGCCAGCAGCCTAAAGGACTCCTACAATGAGCAGTTCTTC. The genes are TRBV4-3 and TRBJ2-1; unclear D gene. Trimming took off 4 bases at V and 0 bases at J, with 7 bases between the two ends. The germline V gene encodes CDR1 LGHNA and CDR2 YSLEER. There are 14 residues in the CDR3.

This clonotype has only a few counts. V gene TRBV7-9 combines with J gene TRBJ2-3; 10 positions agree with TRBD2. Germline trimming cut 3 bases from V and 7 bases from J; bases unmatched to any gene: 13. The CDR3 spans 17 residues. The germline V gene encodes CDR1 SEHNR and CDR2 FQNEAQ (reference sequence). The CDR3: CASSFRTSGPESYTQYF. In DNA, the CDR3 is TGTGCCAGCAGCTTCCGGACTAGCGGACCAGAATCGTATACGCAGTATTTT.

This clonotype has a handful of counts. The chain joins TRBV7-2 to TRBJ2-5, with 9 bases that match TRBD1. Germline V gene data show CDR1 as SGHTA and CDR2 as FQGNSA. The CDR3 totals 15 residues. V lost 4 bases and J lost 4; bases outside the gene matches: 7. The CDR3 bases are TGTGCCAGCAGCTACGGGACAGGGAGGATAGAGACCCAGTACTTC. It codes for CASSYGTGRIETQYF. The variable domain in full, with the rest retrieved from reference TRBV7-2 and TRBJ2-5, is GAGVSQSPSNKVTEKGKDVELRCDPISGHTALYWYRQSLGQGLEFLIYFQGNSAPDKSGLPSDRFSAERTGGSVSTLTIQRTQQEDSAVYLCASSYGTGRIETQYFGPGTRLLVL.

This clonotype was counted many times. The chain is built from TRBV9 and TRBJ2-5, with 7 nucleotides matching TRBD1. This CDR3 is 12 amino acids long. V lost 6 bases and J lost 5; bases outside the gene matches: 4. Germline V gene sequence: CDR1 SGDLS, CDR2 YYNGEE. CDR3 residues: CASKGGGETQYF. As DNA, the CDR3 is TGTGCCAGCAAAGGGGGCGGGGAGACCCAGTACTTC.

There are a few counts of this clonotype. V and J are TRBV29-1 and TRBJ2-7; weak D call: TRBD1 (6 bases). In germline, CDR1 is SQVTM, CDR2 ANQGSEA. The CDR3 totals 11 residues. V was pared by 8 bases and J by 3 bases, with 11 bases between. The CDR3 nucleotides are TGCAGCTCCGGGACACTCTACGAGCAGTACTTC. Protein: CSSGTLYEQYF.

J is TRBJ2-3 and V is TRBV7-3; 10 bases map to TRBD1. The germline CDR1 and CDR2 sequences are SGHTA and FQGTGA. CDR3 length: 15 residues. V was pared by 4 bases and J by 5 bases, with 6 bases of the junction left unmatched. This chain's CDR3 is CASSYDRGPGDTQYF. The CDR3 bases are TGTGCCAGCAGCTACGACAGGGGGCCAGGAGATACGCAGTATTTT.

The chain joins TRBV12-3 or TRBV12-4 to TRBJ1-5; 10 nucleotides line up with TRBD1. The CDR3 extends over 15 amino acids. With 6 bases clipped from V and 6 bases from J, the junction kept 8 bases outside the gene matches. The chain's CDR3 is CASSPPTGGLQPQHF. The CDR3 DNA follows: TGTGCCAGCAGCCCCCCGACAGGGGGCCTTCAGCCCCAGCATTTT.

CDR3 residues: CASSAGTGEHGYTF. The CDR3 DNA follows: TGTGCCAGCAGCGCGGGGACAGGGGAGCATGGCTACACCTTC. The V and J genes are TRBV9 and TRBJ1-2, with TRBD1 matching 10 bases. Germline lookup yields CDR1 SGDLS and CDR2 YYNGEE. Trimming took 3 bases from V and 6 from J; bases not matched to a gene: 5. This CDR3 contains 14 residues.

The gene calls are TRBV2 and TRBJ1-1; D might be TRBD1 (6 bases). In germline, CDR1 is SNHLY, CDR2 FYNNEI. This CDR3 is built from 16 residues. Deletions cut 7 bases from V and 0 bases from J, with 18 bases between. The CDR3 nucleotides are TGTGCCAGCACCGAAGGTCAGGGGTTCATGAACACTGAAGCTTTCTTT. Translating it yields CASTEGQGFMNTEAFF.

This clonotype was counted at least ten times. V and J are TRBV20-1 and TRBJ1-5; D unresolved. V dropped 6 bases and J dropped 3 bases, with 15 bases sitting between them. The CDR3 has 14 amino acids. Germline loops: CDR1 DFQATT, CDR2 SNEGSKA (reference sequence). The CDR3 here is CSALKASPNQPQHF. CDR3 nucleotide sequence: TGCAGTGCCCTAAAGGCCAGCCCCAATCAGCCCCAGCATTTT.

This clonotype was recorded a few times. The rearrangement uses TRBV15 and TRBJ2-1; TRBD2 matches at 8 bases. CDR1 LNHNV and CDR2 YYDKDF come from the germline V gene (reference sequence). The CDR3 length is 13 residues. V dropped 5 bases and J dropped 12; count of bases not matched to a gene: 9. The CDR3 bases are TGTGCCACCAGCCCAGAGACTAGCGACACGCAGTTCTTC. This encodes CATSPETSDTQFF.

This clonotype was detected only a few times. V gene TRBV9 combines with J gene TRBJ2-7; 7 bases agree with TRBD1. The trim removed 3 bases at V and 2 bases at J, leaving 11 bases unmatched. The CDR3 runs 16 residues. Germline CDR1 and CDR2: SGDLS and YYNGEE. CDR3 coding DNA: TGTGCCAGCAGCGCATACATTGGGACAGTCCCCTACGAGCAGTACTTC. It specifies CASSAYIGTVPYEQYF.